A single T cell receptor (beta chain) is shown here with its context. This record belongs to a study of blood T cell repertoires in COVID-19. CDR1 and CDR2 (germline): LGHNA, YNFKEQ. Trimming shortened V by 0 bases and J by 2 bases, and 14 bases separated the two germline ends. The CDR3 is made up of 16 amino acids. The repertoire was sequenced with immunoSEQ multiplex PCR; TCRdb's copy has only in-frame clones and lacks some. The repertoire holds some 140,000 clones, with about four fifths as singletons. J is TRBJ2-7 and V is TRBV4-2, with D possibly TRBD2 on 6 matching bases. The TCR originated in a woman aged 80 or over with acute or convalescent COVID-19. Sequencing was carried out using peripheral blood. The CDR3 protein is CASSQDLASATYEQYF. DNA for the CDR3: TGTGCCAGCAGCCAAGACTTGGCTAGCGCTACCTACGAGCAGTACTTC.